These 13 T cell receptor beta chains came from one sample sequenced in a study of shared clonotypes between healthy human individuals. Method: immunoSEQ multiplex PCR; TCRdb's copy keeps in-frame clones and lacks some. The table has some 2.3 million clones, approximately 93% seen once. Sequenced: naive CD4+ T cells from PBMCs. The subset denotes: CD45RA+ positively selected. All receptors derive from a young man in good health. Some clones in this sample may be carry-over from other donors' samples.

The chain combines TRBV28 with TRBJ2-5; TRBD2 matches 7 bases. The CDR3 is made up of 14 amino acids. CDR1 and CDR2 from the germline V gene are MDHEN and SYDVKM. J gave up 3 bases and V 4 bases, and 5 bases lay outside the gene matches. CDR3 residues: CASSYSAGEETQYF. The DNA for the CDR3 is TGTGCCAGCAGTTATTCGGCGGGGGAAGAGACCCAGTACTTC.

This clone showed up just once. CDR3 bases: TGTGCCAGCAGCGGCGGGACTAGCTCCTACAATGAGCAGTTCTTC. It encodes CASSGGTSSYNEQFF. This sequence joins TRBV11-3 and TRBJ2-1, with 8 bases identical to TRBD2. The V segment lost 5 bases and the J segment 0 bases; nucleotides outside the gene matches: 3. CDR1 and CDR2 from the germline V gene are SGHNT and YENEEA. The CDR3 sequence is 15 residues long.

The chain carries TRBV19 and TRBJ1-5; TRBD1 aligns across 8 bases. From germline, CDR1 is LNHDA and CDR2 SQIVND (reference sequence). This CDR3 region has 16 residues. The J segment lost 6 bases and the V segment lost 5 bases, leaving 12 bases of the junction unmatched. CDR3: CASSSHQGARGQPQHF. In nucleotides, the CDR3 is TGTGCCAGTAGTTCCCACCAGGGGGCGCGGGGTCAGCCCCAGCATTTT.

This chain links TRBV7-2 with TRBJ2-7; D is ambiguous. Trimming cost V 3 bases and J 0 bases, with 6 bases left between them. The CDR3 is 13 amino acids. Per the germline V gene, CDR1 is SGHTA and CDR2 is FQGNSA. CDR3 sequence (DNA): TGTGCCAGCAGCTTTCAAGCCTCCTACGAGCAGTACTTC. Its protein is CASSFQASYEQYF.

The gene calls are TRBV5-5 and TRBJ1-1; D remains unclear. V was clipped by 7 bases and J by 0 bases, with 16 bases between them. Germline V CDR1 and CDR2: SGHKS, YYEKEE (reference sequence). The CDR3 is 15 residues long. For the CDR3, the DNA is TGTGCCAGCGTCCCGATTGCTGGGGTGAACACTGAAGCTTTCTTT. This encodes CASVPIAGVNTEAFF. The entire variable domain, with the rest obtained from reference TRBV5-5 and TRBJ1-1, is as follows: DAGVTQSPTHLIKTRGQQVTLRCSPISGHKSVSWYQQVLGQGPQFIFQYYEKEERGRGNFPDRFSARQFPNYSSELNVNALLLGDSALYLCASVPIAGVNTEAFFGQGTRLTVV.

The chain combines TRBV25-1 with TRBJ1-2; 9 nucleotides agree with TRBD1. Germline lookup yields CDR1 MGHDK and CDR2 SYGVNS. The length of the CDR3 is 16 residues. Germline trimming cut 4 bases from V and 3 bases from J; bases unmatched to any gene: 9. CDR3 nucleotides: TGTGCCAGCAGTGCCACAGGGGGCGCTTTGGACTATGGCTACACCTTC. Residues: CASSATGGALDYGYTF.

The chain carries TRBV5-4 and TRBJ2-5, with D perhaps TRBD1 or TRBD2 (5 bases each). V lost 4 bases to trimming and J lost 0 bases, with 10 bases between them. CDR1 and CDR2 from the germline V gene are SGHNT and YYREEE (reference sequence). The CDR3 has 14 residues. The CDR3 DNA reads TGTGCCAGCAGCCTAGGGGAGTACCAAGAGACCCAGTACTTC. Encoded protein: CASSLGEYQETQYF.

The chain combines TRBV5-1 with TRBJ2-2, with a tentative D call TRBD2 (6 bases). CDR3 length: 14 amino acids. V lost 4 bases and J lost 5, with 12 bases in between. CDR1 SGHRS and CDR2 YFSETQ come from the germline V gene. The CDR3 loop is CASSKGLLTGELFF. CDR3 sequence (DNA): TGCGCCAGCAGCAAGGGACTTTTAACCGGGGAGCTGTTTTTT.

This chain uses TRBV4-2 with TRBJ2-3, with D possibly TRBD2 on 5 matching bases. The CDR3 spans 15 residues. In germline, CDR1 is LGHNA, CDR2 YNFKEQ. V was shortened by 2 bases and J by 3 bases, with 12 bases between the two germline ends. DNA of the CDR3: TGTGCCAGCAGCCAAAGGTGGGAGTTTACAGATACGCAGTATTTT. Protein product: CASSQRWEFTDTQYF.

This chain uses TRBV18 with TRBJ2-5; D is possibly TRBD1 (6 bases). This CDR3 has 13 amino acids. Germline values: CDR1 KGHSH, CDR2 LQKENI. V lost 5 bases to trimming and J lost 2 bases, with 9 bases between them. CDR3 nucleotides: TGTGCCAGCTCAGCAGACAGGCAAGAGACCCAGTACTTC. Residues: CASSADRQETQYF.

This chain's CDR3 is CASSLGDSGEQYF. The CDR3 DNA reads as TGCGCCAGCAGCTTGGGGGATTCTGGCGAGCAGTACTTC. V usage is TRBV5-1 and J usage is TRBJ2-7; D ambiguous. Germline V gene lookup returns CDR1 SGHRS and CDR2 YFSETQ. Trimming removed 0 bases at V and 6 bases at J, with 10 bases between. The CDR3 length is 13 residues.

V gene TRBV2 combines with J gene TRBJ2-2; D is undetermined. V dropped 4 bases and J dropped 1 base, with 7 bases sitting between them. From germline, CDR1 is SNHLY and CDR2 FYNNEI. The CDR3 covers 14 residues. The CDR3 reads CASSGHMNTGELFF. For the CDR3, the DNA is TGTGCCAGCAGTGGACATATGAACACCGGGGAGCTGTTTTTT. Full variable domain (outside the CDR3, taken from reference TRBV2 and TRBJ2-2): EPEVTQTPSHQVTQMGQEVILRCVPISNHLYFYWYRQILGQKVEFLVSFYNNEISEKSEIFDDQFSVERPDGSNFTLKIRSTKLEDSAMYFCASSGHMNTGELFFGEGSRLTVL.

CDR3 sequence reads: CASSFQGALDKEQYF. The CDR3 DNA reads as TGTGCCAGCAGTTTCCAGGGGGCGTTGGATAAGGAGCAGTACTTC. V is TRBV27 and J is TRBJ2-7; 8 bases are shared with TRBD1. The CDR3 length is 15 residues. V shed 3 bases, J shed 7 bases, and the junction held 11 bases outside the gene matches. The germline CDR1 and CDR2 sequences are MNHEY and SMNVEV (reference sequence).